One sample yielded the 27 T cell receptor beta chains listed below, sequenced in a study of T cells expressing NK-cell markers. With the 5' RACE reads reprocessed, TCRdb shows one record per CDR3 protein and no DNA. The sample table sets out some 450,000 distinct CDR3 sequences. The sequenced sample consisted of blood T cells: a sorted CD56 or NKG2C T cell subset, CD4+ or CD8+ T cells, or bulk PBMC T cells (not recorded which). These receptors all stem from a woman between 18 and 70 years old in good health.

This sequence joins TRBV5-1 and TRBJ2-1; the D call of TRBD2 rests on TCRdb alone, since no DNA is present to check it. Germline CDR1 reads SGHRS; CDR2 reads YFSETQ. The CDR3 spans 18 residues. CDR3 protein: CASSLLPSGGGAYNEQFF.

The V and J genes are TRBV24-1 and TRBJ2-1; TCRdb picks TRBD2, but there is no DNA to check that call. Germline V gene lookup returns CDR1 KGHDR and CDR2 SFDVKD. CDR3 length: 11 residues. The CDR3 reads CATRDAREQFF.

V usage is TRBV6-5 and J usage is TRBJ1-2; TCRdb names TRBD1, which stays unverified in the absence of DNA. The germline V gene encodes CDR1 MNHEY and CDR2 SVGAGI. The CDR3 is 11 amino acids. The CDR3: CASTQGNGYTF.

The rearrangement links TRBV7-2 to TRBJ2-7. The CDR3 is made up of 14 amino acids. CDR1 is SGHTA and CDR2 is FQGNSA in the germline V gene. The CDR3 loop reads CASSSTIWENEQYF.

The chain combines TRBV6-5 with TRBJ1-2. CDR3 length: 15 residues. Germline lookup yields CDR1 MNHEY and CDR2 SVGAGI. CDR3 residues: CASSYREGSYYGYTF.

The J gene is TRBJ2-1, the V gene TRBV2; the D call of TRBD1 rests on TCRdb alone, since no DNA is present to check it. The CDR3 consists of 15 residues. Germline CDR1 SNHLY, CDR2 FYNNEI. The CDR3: CATRVQGSSYNEQFF.

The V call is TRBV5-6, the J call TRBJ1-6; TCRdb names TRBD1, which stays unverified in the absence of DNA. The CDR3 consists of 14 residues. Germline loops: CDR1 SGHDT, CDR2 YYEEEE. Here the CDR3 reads CASSPGQGYSPLHF.

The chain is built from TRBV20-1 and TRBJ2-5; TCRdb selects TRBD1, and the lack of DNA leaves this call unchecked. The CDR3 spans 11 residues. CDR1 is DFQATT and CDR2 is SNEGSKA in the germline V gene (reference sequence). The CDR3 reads CSAGPGETQYF.

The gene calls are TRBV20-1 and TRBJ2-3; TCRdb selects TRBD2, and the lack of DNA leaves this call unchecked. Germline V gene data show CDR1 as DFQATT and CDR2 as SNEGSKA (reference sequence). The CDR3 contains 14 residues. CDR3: CSAQAGPSTDTQYF.

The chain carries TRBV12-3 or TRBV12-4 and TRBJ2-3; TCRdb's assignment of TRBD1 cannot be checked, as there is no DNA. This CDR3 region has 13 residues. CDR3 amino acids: CASSAPITDTQYF.

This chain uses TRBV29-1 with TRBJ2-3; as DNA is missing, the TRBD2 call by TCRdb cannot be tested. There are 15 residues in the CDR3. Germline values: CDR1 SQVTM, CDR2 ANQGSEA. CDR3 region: CSVQLAGGGTDTQYF.

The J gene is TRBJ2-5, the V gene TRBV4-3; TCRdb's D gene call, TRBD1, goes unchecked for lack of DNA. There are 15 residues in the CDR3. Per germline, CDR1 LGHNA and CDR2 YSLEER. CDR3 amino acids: CASSQDRGTPETQYF.

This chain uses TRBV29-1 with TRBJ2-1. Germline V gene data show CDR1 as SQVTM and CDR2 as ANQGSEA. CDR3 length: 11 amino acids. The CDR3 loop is CSVALYNEQFF.

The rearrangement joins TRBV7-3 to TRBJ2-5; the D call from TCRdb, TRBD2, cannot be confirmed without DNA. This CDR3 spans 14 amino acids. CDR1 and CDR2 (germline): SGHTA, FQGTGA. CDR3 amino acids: CASSLGTLQETQYF. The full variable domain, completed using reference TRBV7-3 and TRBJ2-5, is GAGVSQTPSNKVTEKGKYVELRCDPISGHTALYWYRQSLGQGPEFLIYFQGTGAADDSGLPNDRFFAVRPEGSVSTLKIQRTERGDSAVYLCASSLGTLQETQYFGPGTRLLVL.

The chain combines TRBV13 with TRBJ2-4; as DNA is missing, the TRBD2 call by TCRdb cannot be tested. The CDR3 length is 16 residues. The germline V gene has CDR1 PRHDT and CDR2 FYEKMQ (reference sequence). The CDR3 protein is CASRRRGADDKNIQYF. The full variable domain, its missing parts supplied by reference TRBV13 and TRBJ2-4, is AAGVIQSPRHLIKEKRETATLKCYPIPRHDTVYWYQQGPGQDPQFLISFYEKMQSDKGSIPDRFSAQQFSDYHSELNMSSLELGDSALYFCASRRRGADDKNIQYFGAGTRLSVL.

The chain's CDR3 is CASSYSALALVTNTGELFF. V usage is TRBV6-2 or TRBV6-3 and J usage is TRBJ2-2; TCRdb outputs TRBD2, but without DNA this stays unchecked. The germline V gene has CDR1 MNHEY and CDR2 SVGEGT. The CDR3 sequence is 19 residues long.

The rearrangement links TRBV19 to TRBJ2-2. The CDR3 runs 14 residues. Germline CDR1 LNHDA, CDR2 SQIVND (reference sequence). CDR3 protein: CASEWVANTGELFF. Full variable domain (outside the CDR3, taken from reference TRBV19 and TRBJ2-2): DGGITQSPKYLFRKEGQNVTLSCEQNLNHDAMYWYRQDPGQGLRLIYYSQIVNDFQKGDIAEGYSVSREKKESFPLTVTSAQKNPTAFYLCASEWVANTGELFFGEGSRLTVL.

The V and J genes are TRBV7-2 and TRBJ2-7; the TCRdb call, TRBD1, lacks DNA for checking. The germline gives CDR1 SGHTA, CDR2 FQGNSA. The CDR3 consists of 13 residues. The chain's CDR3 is CASSQTGFREQYF.

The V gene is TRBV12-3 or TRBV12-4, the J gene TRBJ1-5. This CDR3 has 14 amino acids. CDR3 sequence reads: CASRRDSGNHPQHF.

CDR3 amino acids: CASSPFSIDTQYF. The chain has TRBV7-2 and TRBJ2-3. Germline lookup yields CDR1 SGHTA and CDR2 FQGNSA. There are 13 residues in the CDR3. Complete variable domain (other parts from reference TRBV7-2 and TRBJ2-3): GAGVSQSPSNKVTEKGKDVELRCDPISGHTALYWYRQSLGQGLEFLIYFQGNSAPDKSGLPSDRFSAERTGGSVSTLTIQRTQQEDSAVYLCASSPFSIDTQYFGPGTRLTVL.

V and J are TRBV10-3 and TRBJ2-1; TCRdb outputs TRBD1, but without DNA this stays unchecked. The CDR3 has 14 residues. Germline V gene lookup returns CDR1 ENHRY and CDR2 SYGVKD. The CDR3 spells CAIKRPGQGNEQFF.

The CDR3: CASSQDRVVGTDTQYF. The chain joins TRBV4-3 to TRBJ2-3. The CDR3 has 16 residues. The germline V gene encodes CDR1 LGHNA and CDR2 YSLEER.

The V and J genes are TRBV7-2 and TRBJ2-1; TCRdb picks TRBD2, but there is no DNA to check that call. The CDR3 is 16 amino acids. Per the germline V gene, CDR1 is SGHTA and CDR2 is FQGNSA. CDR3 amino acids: CASSEAPSGPYNEQFF.

CDR3 amino acids: CASSQGLAEAFF. The rearrangement links TRBV3-1 to TRBJ1-1. The CDR3 is made up of 12 amino acids. Germline CDR1 and CDR2: LGHDT and YNNKEL (reference sequence).

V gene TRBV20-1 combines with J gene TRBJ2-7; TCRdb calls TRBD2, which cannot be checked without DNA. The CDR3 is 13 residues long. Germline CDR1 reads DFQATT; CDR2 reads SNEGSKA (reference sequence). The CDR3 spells CSAPSGTSYEQYF.

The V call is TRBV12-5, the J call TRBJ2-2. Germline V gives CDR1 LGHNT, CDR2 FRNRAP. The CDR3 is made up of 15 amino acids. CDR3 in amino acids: CASGSGQLNTGELFF. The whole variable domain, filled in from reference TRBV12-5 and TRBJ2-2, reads DARVTQTPRHKVTEMGQEVTMRCQPILGHNTVFWYRQTMMQGLELLAYFRNRAPLDDSGMPKDRFSAEMPDATLATLKIQPSEPRDSAVYFCASGSGQLNTGELFFGEGSRLTVL.

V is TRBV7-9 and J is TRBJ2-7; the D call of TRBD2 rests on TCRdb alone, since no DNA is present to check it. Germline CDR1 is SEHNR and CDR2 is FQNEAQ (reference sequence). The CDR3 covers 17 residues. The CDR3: CASSLGGASGSRNEQYF.